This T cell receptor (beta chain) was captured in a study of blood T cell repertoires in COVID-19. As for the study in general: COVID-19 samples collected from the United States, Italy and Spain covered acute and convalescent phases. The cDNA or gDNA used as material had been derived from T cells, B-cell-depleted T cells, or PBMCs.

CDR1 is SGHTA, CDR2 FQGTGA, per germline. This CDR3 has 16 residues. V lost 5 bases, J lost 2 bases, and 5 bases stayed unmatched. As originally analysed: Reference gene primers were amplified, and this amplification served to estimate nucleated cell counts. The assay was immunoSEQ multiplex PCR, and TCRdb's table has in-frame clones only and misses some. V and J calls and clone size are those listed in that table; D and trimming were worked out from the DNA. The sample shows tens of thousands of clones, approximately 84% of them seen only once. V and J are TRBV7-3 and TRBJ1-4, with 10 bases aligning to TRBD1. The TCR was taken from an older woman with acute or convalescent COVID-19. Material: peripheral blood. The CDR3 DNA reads TGTGCCAGCAGCCTCGGACAGGGGGGGACTAATGAAAAACTGTTTTTT. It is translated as CASSLGQGGTNEKLFF.